One T cell receptor (beta chain) is described in this entry. Its antigen is as yet unknown. The sample is drawn from a study of shared clonotypes between healthy human individuals. General study findings and limits: In having few donors, the study represented limited genetic and exposure-history diversity.

Method: immunoSEQ multiplex PCR; TCRdb's copy keeps in-frame clones and lacks some. Of millions of clones listed, more than 80% are singletons. The CDR3 sequence is 16 residues long. After removal of 4 bases from V and 3 bases from J, the junction contained 9 bases not matched to a gene. The germline V gene has CDR1 MGHDK and CDR2 SYGVNS. The clonotype originates from a man between 18 and 29 years old in good health. Some clones in this sample may be carry-over from other donors' samples. Sequences were obtained from naive CD4+ T cells from PBMCs. The subset here: CD45RA+ positively selected. The chain couples TRBV25-1 to TRBJ2-3, with 8 nucleotides matching TRBD2. The CDR3 spells CASSAFTAGVTDTQYF. The CDR3 region has the DNA TGTGCCAGCAGTGCCTTCACAGCGGGAGTAACAGATACGCAGTATTTT.